This TCR beta chain was obtained from a study of identical twins. This clonotype has a handful of counts. TCRdb passed the 5' RACE reads through MiXCR, listing each CDR3 protein once. The table records 500,000 or so distinct CDR3 sequences, 22% of them present only once. V gave up 2 bases and J gave up 4 bases, with 9 bases separating them. CDR1 LGHNA and CDR2 YSLEER come from the germline V gene. The CDR3 consists of 13 residues. These data were also filed under a second study, of T cells expressing NK-cell markers.

The sample comprised CD4+ T cells sorted from blood. The chain is built from TRBV4-3 and TRBJ2-7; a possible D gene is TRBD1 (5 bases). This clonotype was sampled from a woman aged 18-29 years in good health. DNA for the CDR3: TGCGCCAGCAGCCAAAGGGGCGAATACGAGCAGTACTTC. Translated: CASSQRGEYEQYF.